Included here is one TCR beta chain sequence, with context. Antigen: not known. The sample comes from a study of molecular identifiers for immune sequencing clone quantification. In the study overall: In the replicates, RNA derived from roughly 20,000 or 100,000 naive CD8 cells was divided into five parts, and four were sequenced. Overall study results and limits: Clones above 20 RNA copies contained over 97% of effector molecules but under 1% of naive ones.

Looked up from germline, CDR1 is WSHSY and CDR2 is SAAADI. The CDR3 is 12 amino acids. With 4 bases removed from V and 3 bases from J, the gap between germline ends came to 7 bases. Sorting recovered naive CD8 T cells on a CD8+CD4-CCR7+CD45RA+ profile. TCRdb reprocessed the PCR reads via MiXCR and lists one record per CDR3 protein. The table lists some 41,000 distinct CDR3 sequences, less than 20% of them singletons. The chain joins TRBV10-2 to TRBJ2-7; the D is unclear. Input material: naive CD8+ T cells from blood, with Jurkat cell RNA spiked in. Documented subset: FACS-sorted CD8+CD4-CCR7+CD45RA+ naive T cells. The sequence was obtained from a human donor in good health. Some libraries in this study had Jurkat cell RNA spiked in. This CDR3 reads CASSVSFYEQYF. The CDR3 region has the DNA TGCGCCAGCAGTGTGTCGTTCTACGAGCAGTACTTC.